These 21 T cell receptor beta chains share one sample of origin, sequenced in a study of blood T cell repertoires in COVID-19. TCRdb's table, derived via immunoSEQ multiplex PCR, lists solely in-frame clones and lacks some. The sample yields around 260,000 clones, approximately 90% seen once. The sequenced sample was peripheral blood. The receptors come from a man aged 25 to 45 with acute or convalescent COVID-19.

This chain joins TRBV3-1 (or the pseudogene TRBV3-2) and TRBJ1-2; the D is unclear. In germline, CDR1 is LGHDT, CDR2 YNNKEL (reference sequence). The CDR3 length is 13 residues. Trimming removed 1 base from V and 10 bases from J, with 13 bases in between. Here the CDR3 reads CASSQAQVADYTF. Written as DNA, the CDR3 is TGTGCCAGCAGCCAAGCCCAAGTAGCGGACTACACCTTC.

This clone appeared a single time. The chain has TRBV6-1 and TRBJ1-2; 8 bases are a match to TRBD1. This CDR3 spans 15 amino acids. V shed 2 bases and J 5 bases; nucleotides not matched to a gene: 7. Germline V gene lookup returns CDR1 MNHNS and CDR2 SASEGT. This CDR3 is CASSEFQGAEYGYTF. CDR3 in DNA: TGTGCCAGCAGTGAATTCCAGGGGGCGGAATATGGCTACACCTTC.

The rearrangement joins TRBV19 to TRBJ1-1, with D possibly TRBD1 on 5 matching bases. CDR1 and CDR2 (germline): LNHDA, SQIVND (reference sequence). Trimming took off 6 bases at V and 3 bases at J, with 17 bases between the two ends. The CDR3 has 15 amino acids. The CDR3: CASRSGGGVDTEAFF. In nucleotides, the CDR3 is TGTGCCAGTAGAAGTGGGGGGGGAGTAGACACTGAAGCTTTCTTT.

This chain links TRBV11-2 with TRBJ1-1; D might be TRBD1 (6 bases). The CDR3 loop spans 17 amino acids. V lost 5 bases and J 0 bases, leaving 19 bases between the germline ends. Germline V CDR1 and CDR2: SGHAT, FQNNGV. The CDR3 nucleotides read TGTGCCAGCAGCAGGGGGATTGGTGGGGGAATGAACACTGAAGCTTTCTTT. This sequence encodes CASSRGIGGGMNTEAFF.

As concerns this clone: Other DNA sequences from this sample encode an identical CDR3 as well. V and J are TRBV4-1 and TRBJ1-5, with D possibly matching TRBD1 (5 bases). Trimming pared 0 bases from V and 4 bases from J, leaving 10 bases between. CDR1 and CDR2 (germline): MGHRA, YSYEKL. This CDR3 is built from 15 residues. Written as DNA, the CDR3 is TGCGCCAGCAGCCAAGATGGGCAGGGTAATCAGCCCCAGCATTTT. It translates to CASSQDGQGNQPQHF.

The CDR3 here is CASSDGGGPREQFF. In nucleotides, the CDR3 is TGTGCCAGCAGTGACGGGGGGGGGCCTCGTGAGCAGTTCTTC. The V call is TRBV6-1, the J call TRBJ2-1; 8 bases are a match to TRBD2. V was clipped by 3 bases and J by 9 bases; unmatched bases: 7. Germline V lookup: CDR1 MNHNS, CDR2 SASEGT. The CDR3 covers 14 residues.

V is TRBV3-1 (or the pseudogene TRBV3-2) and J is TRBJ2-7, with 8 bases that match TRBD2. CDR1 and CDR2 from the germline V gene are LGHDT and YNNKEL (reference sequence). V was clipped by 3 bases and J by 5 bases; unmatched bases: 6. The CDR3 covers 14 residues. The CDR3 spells CASSQLRGGNEQYF. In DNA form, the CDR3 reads TGTGCCAGCAGCCAGCTTCGGGGGGGTAACGAGCAGTACTTC.

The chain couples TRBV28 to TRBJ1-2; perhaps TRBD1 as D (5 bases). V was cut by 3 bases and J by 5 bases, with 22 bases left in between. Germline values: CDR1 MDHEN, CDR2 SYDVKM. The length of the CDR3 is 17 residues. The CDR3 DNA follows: TGTGCCAGCAGTTTCCCTCTTGGGGCAGGGTACGGGTATGGCTACACCTTC. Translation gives CASSFPLGAGYGYGYTF.

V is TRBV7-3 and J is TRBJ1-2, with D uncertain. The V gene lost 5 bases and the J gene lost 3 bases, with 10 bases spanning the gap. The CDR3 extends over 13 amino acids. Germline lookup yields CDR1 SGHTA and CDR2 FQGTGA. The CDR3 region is CASSPVLYYGYTF. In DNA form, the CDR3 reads TGTGCCAGCAGCCCCGTTCTCTACTATGGCTACACCTTC.

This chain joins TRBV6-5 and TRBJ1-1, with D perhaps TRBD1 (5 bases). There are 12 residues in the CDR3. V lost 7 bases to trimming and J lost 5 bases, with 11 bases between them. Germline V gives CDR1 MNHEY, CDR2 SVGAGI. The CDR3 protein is CASKIGGTEAFF. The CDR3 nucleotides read TGTGCCAGCAAAATCGGGGGAACTGAAGCTTTCTTT.

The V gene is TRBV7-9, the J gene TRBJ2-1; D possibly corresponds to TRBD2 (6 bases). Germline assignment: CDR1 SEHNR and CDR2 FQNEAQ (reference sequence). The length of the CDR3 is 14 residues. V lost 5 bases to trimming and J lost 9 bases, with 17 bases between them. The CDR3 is CASSTGLSSSEQFF. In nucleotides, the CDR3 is TGTGCCAGCAGCACGGGACTTTCGTCTAGTGAGCAGTTCTTC.

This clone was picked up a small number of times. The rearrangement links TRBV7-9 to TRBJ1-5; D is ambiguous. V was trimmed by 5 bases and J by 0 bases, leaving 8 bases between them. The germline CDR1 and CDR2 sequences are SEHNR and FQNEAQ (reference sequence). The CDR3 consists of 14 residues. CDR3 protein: CASSLTDSNQPQHF. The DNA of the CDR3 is TGTGCCAGCAGCCTTACAGATAGCAATCAGCCCCAGCATTTT.

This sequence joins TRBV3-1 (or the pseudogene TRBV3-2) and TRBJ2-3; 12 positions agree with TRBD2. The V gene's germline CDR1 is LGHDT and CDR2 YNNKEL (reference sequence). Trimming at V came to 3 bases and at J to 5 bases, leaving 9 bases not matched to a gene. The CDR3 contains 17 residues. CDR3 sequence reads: CASSHLGLAGRGDTQYF. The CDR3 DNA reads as TGTGCCAGCAGCCACCTAGGACTAGCGGGGAGGGGAGATACGCAGTATTTT.

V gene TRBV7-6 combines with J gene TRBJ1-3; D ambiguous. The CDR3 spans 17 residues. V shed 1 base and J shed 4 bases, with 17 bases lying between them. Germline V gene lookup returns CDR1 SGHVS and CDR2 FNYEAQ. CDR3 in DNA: TGTGCCAGCAGCTTAGTACTCGGATCTCGGGGAGGAAACACCATATATTTT. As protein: CASSLVLGSRGGNTIYF.

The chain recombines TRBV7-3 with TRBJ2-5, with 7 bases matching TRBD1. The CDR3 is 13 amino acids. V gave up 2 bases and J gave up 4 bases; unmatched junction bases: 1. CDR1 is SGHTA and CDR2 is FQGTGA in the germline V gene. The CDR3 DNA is TGTGCCAGCAGCTTATCAGGGGGAGAGACCCAGTACTTC. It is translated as CASSLSGGETQYF. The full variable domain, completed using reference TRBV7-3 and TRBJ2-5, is GAGVSQTPSNKVTEKGKYVELRCDPISGHTALYWYRQSLGQGPEFLIYFQGTGAADDSGLPNDRFFAVRPEGSVSTLKIQRTERGDSAVYLCASSLSGGETQYFGPGTRLLVL.

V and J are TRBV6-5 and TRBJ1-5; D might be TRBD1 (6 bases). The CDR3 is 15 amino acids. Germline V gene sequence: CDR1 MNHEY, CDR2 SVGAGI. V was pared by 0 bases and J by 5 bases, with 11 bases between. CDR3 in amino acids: CASSYSRTADQPQHF. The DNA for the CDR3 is TGTGCCAGCAGTTACTCGCGGACAGCCGATCAGCCCCAGCATTTT.

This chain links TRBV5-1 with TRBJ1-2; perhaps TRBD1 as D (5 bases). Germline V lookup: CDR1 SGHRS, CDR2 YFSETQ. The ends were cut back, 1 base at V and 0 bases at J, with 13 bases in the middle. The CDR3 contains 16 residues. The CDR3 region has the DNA TGCGCCAGCAGCTTGCTTTACGACAGAACTAACTATGGCTACACCTTC. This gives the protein CASSLLYDRTNYGYTF.

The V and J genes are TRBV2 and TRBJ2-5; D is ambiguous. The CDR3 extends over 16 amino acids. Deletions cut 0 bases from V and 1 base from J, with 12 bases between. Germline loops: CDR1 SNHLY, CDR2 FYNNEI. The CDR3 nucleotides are TGTGCCAGCAGTGAAGCGCTGGCAAAAGTCCAAGAGACCCAGTACTTC. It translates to CASSEALAKVQETQYF.

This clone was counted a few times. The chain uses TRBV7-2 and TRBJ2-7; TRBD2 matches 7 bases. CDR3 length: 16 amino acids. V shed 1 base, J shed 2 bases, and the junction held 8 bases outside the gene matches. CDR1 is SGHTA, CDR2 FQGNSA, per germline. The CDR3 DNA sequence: TGTGCCAGCAGCTTAGAAGGGCTAGCGGCTGCCTACGAGCAGTACTTC. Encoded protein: CASSLEGLAAAYEQYF.

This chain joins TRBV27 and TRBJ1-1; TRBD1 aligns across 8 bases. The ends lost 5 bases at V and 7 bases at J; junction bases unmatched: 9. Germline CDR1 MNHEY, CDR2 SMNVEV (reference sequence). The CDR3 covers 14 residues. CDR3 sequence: CASSLNRGFGEAFF. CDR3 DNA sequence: TGTGCCAGCAGTCTTAACAGGGGGTTTGGTGAAGCTTTCTTT.

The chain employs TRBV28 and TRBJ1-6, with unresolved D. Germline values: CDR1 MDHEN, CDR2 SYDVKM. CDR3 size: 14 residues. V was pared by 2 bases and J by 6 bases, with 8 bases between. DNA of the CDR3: TGTGCCAGCAGTTTACTGTCCAGTAATTCACCCCTCCACTTT. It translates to CASSLLSSNSPLHF.